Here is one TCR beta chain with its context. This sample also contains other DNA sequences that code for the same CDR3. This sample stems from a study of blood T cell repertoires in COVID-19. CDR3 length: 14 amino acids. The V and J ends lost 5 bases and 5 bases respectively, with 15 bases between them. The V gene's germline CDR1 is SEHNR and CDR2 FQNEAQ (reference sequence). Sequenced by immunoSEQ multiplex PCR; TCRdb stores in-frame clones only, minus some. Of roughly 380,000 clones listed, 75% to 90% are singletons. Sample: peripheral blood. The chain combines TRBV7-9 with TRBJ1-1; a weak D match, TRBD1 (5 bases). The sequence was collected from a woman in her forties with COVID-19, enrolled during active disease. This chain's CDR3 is CASSRDRGGTEAFF. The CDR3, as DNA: TGTGCCAGCAGCCGGGACCGCGGGGGGACTGAAGCTTTCTTT. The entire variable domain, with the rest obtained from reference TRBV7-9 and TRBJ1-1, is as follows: DTGVSQNPRHKITKRGQNVTFRCDPISEHNRLYWYRQTLGQGPEFLTYFQNEAQLEKSRLLSDRFSAERPKGSFSTLEIQRTEQGDSAMYLCASSRDRGGTEAFFGQGTRLTVV.